Presented here are 11 T cell receptor beta chains from one specimen sequenced in a study of T-cell reconstitution after alpha-beta-depleted transplantation in children. The TCRbeta library was prepared with unique molecular identifiers. Each CDR3 protein is one row after TCRdb ran MiXCR on the PCR reads. Seen here are a few hundred thousand distinct CDR3 sequences, approximately 12% observed once, and the top ten hold 2.2%. Sample: PBMCs, mostly from graft donor cells, taken 360 days after TCRalphabeta/CD19-depleted stem cell transplant. These receptors were obtained from a male patient younger than 18 who had a stem cell transplant for acute myeloid leukemia, so the T cells may come from the graft donor.

This clonotype has just one count. V and J are TRBV7-2 and TRBJ2-7; D not resolved. V lost 10 bases to trimming and J lost 0 bases, with 13 bases between them. The CDR3 loop spans 13 amino acids. CDR1 is SGHTA, CDR2 FQGNSA, per germline. CDR3 DNA: TGTGCCATGGGCAACACAGCCTCCTACGAGCAGTACTTC. It is translated as CAMGNTASYEQYF.

This sequence joins TRBV20-1 and TRBJ2-1; the D is unclear. Germline V gives CDR1 DFQATT, CDR2 SNEGSKA (reference sequence). The CDR3 is 10 residues long. The V and J ends lost 0 bases and 10 bases respectively, with 4 bases between them. CDR3 bases: TGCAGTGCTAGAGAGGTAGAGCAGTTCTTC. It translates to CSAREVEQFF.

This clonotype was seen more than once but under ten times. V gene TRBV27 combines with J gene TRBJ2-1, with a possible D match to TRBD1 (5 bases). The CDR3 spans 16 residues. The V gene lost 3 bases and the J gene lost 4 bases, with 16 bases spanning the gap. From germline, CDR1 is MNHEY and CDR2 SMNVEV (reference sequence). The CDR3 nucleotides are TGTGCCAGCAGTTTCTTAGGGCGGACACCTTACAATGAGCAGTTCTTC. It encodes CASSFLGRTPYNEQFF.

The sample holds many counts of this clonotype. V gene TRBV12-3 or TRBV12-4 combines with J gene TRBJ2-1; D gene unclear. This CDR3 region has 11 residues. V gave up 6 bases and J gave up 12 bases, with 12 bases separating them. The CDR3 region has the DNA TGTGCCAGCAGGAAGTTGGGTGGGCAGTTCTTC. Translation: CASRKLGGQFF.

This clonotype was observed a handful of times. V gene TRBV3-1 combines with J gene TRBJ2-7; TRBD1 agrees at 8 bases. From germline, CDR1 is LGHDT and CDR2 YNNKEL (reference sequence). The V gene end was trimmed by 2 bases and the J gene end by 8 bases; junction bases not matched to a gene: 2. This CDR3 has 12 amino acids. The CDR3 DNA reads as TGTGCCAGCAGCCAACGACAGGGGAAGCAGTACTTC. Protein sequence: CASSQRQGKQYF.

Many counts were recorded for this clonotype. V gene TRBV29-1 combines with J gene TRBJ2-5; 11 bases align to TRBD2. Germline V gene sequence: CDR1 SQVTM, CDR2 ANQGSEA. CDR3 length: 14 amino acids. With 6 bases clipped from V and 4 bases from J, the junction kept 7 bases outside the gene matches. This CDR3 reads CSVVSGRAGETQYF. CDR3 DNA: TGCAGCGTCGTTAGCGGGAGGGCCGGAGAGACCCAGTACTTC.

This clonotype was counted only a few times. V and J are TRBV7-9 and TRBJ2-5; weak D call: TRBD2 (6 bases). V gave up 5 bases and J gave up 3 bases, with 13 bases separating them. The germline V gene has CDR1 SEHNR and CDR2 FQNEAQ (reference sequence). The CDR3 contains 14 residues. CDR3: CASSMGLSEETQYF. CDR3 nucleotide sequence: TGTGCCAGCAGCATGGGACTGTCGGAAGAGACCCAGTACTTC.

This clonotype was seen ten or more times. The genes are TRBV12-3 or TRBV12-4 and TRBJ2-7, with D unclear. V lost 2 bases and J lost 4, with 6 bases in between. This CDR3 has 12 residues. The CDR3, as DNA: TGTGCCAGCAGTTTAAGCGTTTACGAGCAGTACTTC. Protein sequence: CASSLSVYEQYF.

The rearrangement links TRBV7-2 to TRBJ1-1, with TRBD1 identical over 11 bases. The junction had 6 bases not matched to a gene; V was cut back by 4 bases and J by 11 bases. Germline assignment: CDR1 SGHTA and CDR2 FQGNSA. The CDR3 covers 13 residues. In nucleotides, the CDR3 is TGTGCCAGCAGCTCGGGACAGGGGGAGAGGGCTTTCTTT. Amino acid sequence: CASSSGQGERAFF. Supplemented by reference TRBV7-2 and TRBJ1-1, the full variable domain reads GAGVSQSPSNKVTEKGKDVELRCDPISGHTALYWYRQSLGQGLEFLIYFQGNSAPDKSGLPSDRFSAERTGGSVSTLTIQRTQQEDSAVYLCASSSGQGERAFFGQGTRLTVV.

At least ten counts were recorded for this clonotype. This sequence joins TRBV3-1 and TRBJ2-7; D is unclear. The CDR3 loop spans 12 amino acids. Looked up from germline, CDR1 is LGHDT and CDR2 is YNNKEL (reference sequence). The V end was cut by 0 bases, the J end by 2 bases, with 2 bases between. Here the CDR3 DNA reads TGTGCCAGCAGCCAAGAGCCCTACGAGCAGTACTTC. Its translation is CASSQEPYEQYF.

V and J are TRBV30 and TRBJ2-7, with TRBD2 identical over 10 bases. With V trimmed by 3 bases and J by 2 bases, 4 bases remained unmatched. From germline, CDR1 is GTSNPN and CDR2 SVGIG (reference sequence). The CDR3 is 14 amino acids. The CDR3 bases are TGTGCCTGGAGGCTAGCGGGAGAACCCTACGAGCAGTACTTC. Translating gives CAWRLAGEPYEQYF. The full variable domain, rest sourced from reference TRBV30 and TRBJ2-7, is SQTIHQWPATLVQPVGSPLSLECTVEGTSNPNLYWYRQAAGRGLQLLFYSVGIGQISSEVPQNLSASRPQDRQFILSSKKLLLSDSGFYLCAWRLAGEPYEQYFGPGTRLTVT.